The 17 T cell receptor beta chains below all came from one sample that was sequenced in a study of molecular identifiers for immune sequencing clone quantification. TCRdb re-derived calls from the PCR reads in MiXCR, one entry per CDR3 protein. The sample lists 490,000 or so distinct CDR3 sequences; about a fifth were seen once. The source material was naive CD8+ T cells from blood, with Jurkat cell RNA spiked in. Subset described: FACS-sorted CD8+CD4-CCR7+CD45RA+ naive T cells. The receptors shown here come from a human donor in good health. Some libraries in this study had Jurkat cell RNA spiked in.

This clonotype was found many times. The chain combines TRBV2 with TRBJ1-2; D gene unclear. Germline CDR1 and CDR2: SNHLY and FYNNEI. V lost 5 bases and J 2 bases, leaving 9 bases between the germline ends. The CDR3 totals 13 residues. The CDR3 sequence: CASSPVPNYGYTF. CDR3 DNA: TGTGCCAGCAGTCCGGTGCCGAACTATGGCTACACCTTC.

With regard to this clonotype: At one end the junction does not follow the germline gene, possibly because of a read error. V usage is TRBV19 and J usage is TRBJ1-1; D is ambiguous. This CDR3 has 13 amino acids. Germline V gene data show CDR1 as LNHDA and CDR2 as SQIVND (reference sequence). The CDR3 region has the DNA TGTGCCAGCGGACTTACAGCGAACACTGAAGCTTCCTTT. It encodes CASGLTANTEASF.

The rearrangement joins TRBV3-1 to TRBJ2-3; unclear D gene. The CDR3 covers 16 residues. The germline CDR1 and CDR2 sequences are LGHDT and YNNKEL (reference sequence). V was shortened by 0 bases and J by 8 bases, with 18 bases between the two germline ends. CDR3 sequence: CASSQEGAGYLVTQYF. The CDR3 DNA is TGTGCCAGCAGCCAAGAAGGCGCTGGGTACCTCGTTACGCAGTATTTT.

Note on this clonotype: Since the CDR3 does not end with the conserved phenylalanine or tryptophan, this likely comes from a read error. The J gene is TRBJ2-7, the V gene TRBV9; 11 nucleotides align to TRBD1. Germline assignment: CDR1 SGDLS and CDR2 YYNGEE. The CDR3 covers 16 residues. The V gene end was trimmed by 0 bases and the J gene end by 7 bases; junction bases not matched to a gene: 9. In nucleotides, the CDR3 is TGTGCCAGCAGCGTAGCCCCCGGGACAGGGGGGCGGGAGCAGTACTCC. Residues: CASSVAPGTGGREQYS.

Worth noting for this clonotype: A read error may produce the germline difference seen at one junction end. CDR3 nucleotide sequence: TGTGCCAGCAGGCCCCCACAGGGGGCTGGAAACGCCATATATTTT. It codes for CASRPPQGAGNAIYF. The chain joins TRBV7-9 to TRBJ1-3, with 9 nucleotides matching TRBD1. The germline gives CDR1 SEHNR, CDR2 FQNEAQ (reference sequence). The CDR3 extends over 15 amino acids. The variable domain in full, completed from reference TRBV7-9 and TRBJ1-3, reads DTGVSQNPRHKITKRGQNVTFRCDPISEHNRLYWYRQTLGQGPEFLTYFQNEAQLEKSRLLSDRFSAERPKGSFSTLEIQRTEQGDSAMYLCASRPPQGAGNAIYFGEGSWLTVV.

Concerning this clonotype itself: Being one base from a much bigger clone, this may be a read error. This sequence joins TRBV7-2 and TRBJ1-5; D is possibly TRBD1 (5 bases). V lost 7 bases and J lost 6, with 19 bases in between. Germline values: CDR1 SGHTA, CDR2 FQGNSA. The CDR3 is made up of 15 amino acids. The CDR3 loop is CASNSVPGWGQPQHF. The CDR3 DNA follows: TGTGCCAGCAACTCAGTCCCAGGGTGGGGTCAGCCCCAGCATTTT.

In its sample, this clonotype was seen many times. As DNA, the CDR3 is TGTGCCAGCAGTTTTCAAACAGGTGGGGGGCCCCAGCATTTT. Translating it yields CASSFQTGGGPQHF. J is TRBJ1-5 and V is TRBV12-3 or TRBV12-4; D perhaps matches TRBD1 (5 bases). V was trimmed by 3 bases and J by 9 bases, leaving 15 bases between them. This CDR3 region has 14 residues.

V is TRBV12-3 or TRBV12-4 and J is TRBJ2-2, with D maybe TRBD1 (5 bases). The CDR3 runs 14 residues. V was cut by 5 bases and J by 3 bases, with 10 bases left in between. CDR3 region: CASSPLRDTGELFF. CDR3 coding DNA: TGTGCCAGCAGTCCCCTCAGGGACACCGGGGAGCTGTTTTTT.

This clonotype was counted a few times. V is TRBV20-1 and J is TRBJ1-1; D gene ambiguous. Trimming pared 6 bases from V and 8 bases from J, leaving 25 bases between. CDR1 is DFQATT, CDR2 SNEGSKA, per germline (reference sequence). The length of the CDR3 is 15 residues. The CDR3 DNA reads TGCAGTGCCAACCTCGCGTACGGCCCTCGGCTGGAAGCTTTCTTT. Its protein product is CSANLAYGPRLEAFF.

The table lists this clonotype with a few counts. The J gene is TRBJ2-5, the V gene TRBV7-8; D not resolved. Germline V gene data show CDR1 as SGHVS and CDR2 as FQNEAQ. The CDR3 is made up of 15 amino acids. The ends were cut back, 5 bases at V and 4 bases at J, with 17 bases in the middle. The CDR3 DNA reads as TGTGCCAGCAGCATACGGACCCAGCCCGTAGAGACCCAGTACTTC. Amino acid sequence: CASSIRTQPVETQYF.

The V and J genes are TRBV28 and TRBJ2-5; 9 bases are a match to TRBD2. CDR3 size: 17 residues. Germline V gene data show CDR1 as MDHEN and CDR2 as SYDVKM. V shed 6 bases, J shed 3 bases, and the junction held 14 bases outside the gene matches. The CDR3: CASSNALGLAKEETQYF. In nucleotides, the CDR3 is TGTGCCAGCAGCAACGCTCTGGGACTAGCAAAGGAAGAGACCCAGTACTTC.

At least ten counts were recorded for this clonotype. V and J are TRBV5-4 and TRBJ2-7, with TRBD1 matching over 9 bases. Germline V gives CDR1 SGHNT, CDR2 YYREEE (reference sequence). The junction had 7 bases not matched to a gene; V was cut back by 4 bases and J by 5 bases. CDR3 length equals 14 residues. The CDR3 here is CASSPGQGSHEQYF. Written as DNA, the CDR3 is TGTGCCAGCAGCCCGGGACAGGGTAGCCACGAGCAGTACTTC. Variable domain in full (rest from reference TRBV5-4 and TRBJ2-7): ETGVTQSPTHLIKTRGQQVTLRCSSQSGHNTVSWYQQALGQGPQFIFQYYREEENGRGNFPPRFSGLQFPNYSSELNVNALELDDSALYLCASSPGQGSHEQYFGPGTRLTVT.

Many counts were recorded for this clonotype. The chain links TRBV11-2 to TRBJ2-3; no reliable D call. The CDR3 has 15 residues. From germline, CDR1 is SGHAT and CDR2 FQNNGV. The V end was cut by 5 bases, the J end by 2 bases, with 14 bases between. CDR3 protein: CASSVMLANTDTQYF. CDR3 in DNA: TGTGCCAGCAGCGTAATGCTGGCAAACACAGATACGCAGTATTTT.

V usage is TRBV5-1 and J usage is TRBJ1-1; weak D call: TRBD1 (5 bases). V lost 0 bases and J lost 4, with 13 bases in between. The CDR3 spans 15 residues. CDR1 is SGHRS and CDR2 is YFSETQ in the germline V gene. In DNA form, the CDR3 reads TGCGCCAGCAGCTTGGTGCAGGGCGGTCCCACTGAAGCTTTCTTT. Residues: CASSLVQGGPTEAFF.

This clonotype has at least ten counts. The chain uses TRBV19 and TRBJ2-7; no clear D. The CDR3 is 13 amino acids. CDR1 and CDR2 from the germline V gene are LNHDA and SQIVND (reference sequence). The V and J ends lost 1 base and 4 bases respectively, with 8 bases between them. The chain's CDR3 is CASSIGASYEQYF. The DNA of the CDR3 is TGTGCCAGTAGTATAGGAGCGAGTTACGAGCAGTACTTC.

About this clonotype itself: This may arise from a read error, as a much more abundant clone is one base away. CDR3 amino acids: CASSSSGTPAYEQYF. The CDR3 bases are TGCGCCAGCAGCTCATCCGGGACACCAGCCTACGAGCAGTACTTC. The V call is TRBV5-1, the J call TRBJ2-7; maybe TRBD1 (6 bases). The V gene's germline CDR1 is SGHRS and CDR2 YFSETQ. Trimming took off 3 bases at V and 2 bases at J, with 15 bases between the two ends. CDR3 length: 15 residues.

V is TRBV30 and J is TRBJ2-5; 7 positions match TRBD2. From germline, CDR1 is GTSNPN and CDR2 SVGIG (reference sequence). V lost 2 bases, J lost 6 bases, and 12 bases stayed unmatched. The CDR3 runs to 15 residues. CDR3 residues: CAWSPRGVGGKTQYF. CDR3 bases: TGTGCCTGGAGTCCCCGCGGGGTGGGAGGGAAGACCCAGTACTTC.